The rows below give T cell receptor beta chains drawn from one sample of a study of cytomegalovirus exposure and HLA in healthy donors. Clones were read by immunoSEQ multiplex PCR, and TCRdb kept only the in-frame ones, dropping some. Of 200,000 to 250,000 clones listed, 85% to 90% are singletons. The sample consisted of PBMCs. These receptors came from a human donor in good health. CDR3s include the opening cysteine and the closing phenylalanine or tryptophan. Fields, in order: CDR3 DNA, CDR3 protein, V gene, J gene, clone size, D gene. D genes are given only for firm matches. The size of a clone is reported for some rows only, either as once, few or many, or as a class for expanded clones.

CDR3nt: TGCAGCGTTGAGTTCCAGGGGTCCTACGAGCAGTACTTC
CDR3aa: CSVEFQGSYEQYF
v_gene: TRBV29-1
j_gene: TRBJ2-7
abundance: NA
d_gene: NA

CDR3nt: TGTGCCAGCAGTTCGGCCGGGACAGGGGGCAGGAAGACCCAGTACTTC
CDR3aa: CASSSAGTGGRKTQYF
v_gene: TRBV28
j_gene: TRBJ2-5
abundance: NA
d_gene: TRBD1

CDR3nt: TGTGCCAGCAGCTCGACAGGGGAGCAGTTCTTC
CDR3aa: CASSSTGEQFF
v_gene: TRBV28
j_gene: TRBJ2-1
abundance: NA
d_gene: TRBD1

CDR3nt: TGTGCCAGCAGCCCGGCGGGGCGGTCTCTTCAAGAGACCCAGTACTTC
CDR3aa: CASSPAGRSLQETQYF
v_gene: TRBV5-4
j_gene: TRBJ2-5
abundance: NA
d_gene: NA

CDR3nt: TGTGCCAGCAGTTCGAGACGGACTAGCGGGACAGATACGCAGTATTTT
CDR3aa: CASSSRRTSGTDTQYF
v_gene: TRBV27
j_gene: TRBJ2-3
abundance: NA
d_gene: TRBD2

CDR3nt: TGTGCCAGCAAATACAGGGGGCGATTGAGCAATCAGCCCCAGCATTTT
CDR3aa: CASKYRGRLSNQPQHF
v_gene: TRBV6-6
j_gene: TRBJ1-5
abundance: NA
d_gene: TRBD1

CDR3nt: TGCGCCAGCAGCCTCGGGACAGGGCCCCCCACAGATACGCAGTATTTT
CDR3aa: CASSLGTGPPTDTQYF
v_gene: TRBV5-1
j_gene: TRBJ2-3
abundance: NA
d_gene: TRBD1

CDR3nt: TGTGCCAGCAGCCTTCTCAGCGGGAGTCTCTACGAGCAGTACTTC
CDR3aa: CASSLLSGSLYEQYF
v_gene: TRBV6-5
j_gene: TRBJ2-7
abundance: NA
d_gene: TRBD2

CDR3nt: TGTGCCAGCAGCTTAGGGCCGGGGGGCTATGGCTACACCTTC
CDR3aa: CASSLGPGGYGYTF
v_gene: TRBV7-9
j_gene: TRBJ1-2
abundance: NA
d_gene: NA

CDR3nt: TGTGCCAGCAGCGTAGACTCGGGGGGAGGCTACGAGCAGTACTTC
CDR3aa: CASSVDSGGGYEQYF
v_gene: TRBV5-4
j_gene: TRBJ2-7
abundance: NA
d_gene: TRBD2

CDR3nt: TGTGCCAGCAGGAGCGGAGACAGGAATGAGCAGTTCTTC
CDR3aa: CASRSGDRNEQFF
v_gene: TRBV6-5
j_gene: TRBJ2-1
abundance: NA
d_gene: NA

CDR3nt: TGTGCCAGCAGCCAAGATCTAAAGAGCGAGCAGTTCTTC
CDR3aa: CASSQDLKSEQFF
v_gene: TRBV4-2
j_gene: TRBJ2-1
abundance: NA
d_gene: NA

CDR3nt: TGTGCCAGCAGCTCAGATCTACGCGGGAGCAAAACAGATACGCAGTATTTT
CDR3aa: CASSSDLRGSKTDTQYF
v_gene: TRBV7-9
j_gene: TRBJ2-3
abundance: NA
d_gene: TRBD2

CDR3nt: TGTGCCAGCAGTTACGTACAAACATACGCCGATGGCTACACCTTC
CDR3aa: CASSYVQTYADGYTF
v_gene: TRBV6-6
j_gene: TRBJ1-2
abundance: once
d_gene: NA

CDR3nt: TGTGCCAGCAGTGAGCCGTGGCCGTTGAACACTGAAGCTTTCTTT
CDR3aa: CASSEPWPLNTEAFF
v_gene: TRBV6-1
j_gene: TRBJ1-1
abundance: NA
d_gene: NA

CDR3nt: TGCAGCGTTGTTTTAGCGGGAGTAGGTGAGCAGTTCTTC
CDR3aa: CSVVLAGVGEQFF
v_gene: TRBV29-1
j_gene: TRBJ2-1
abundance: once
d_gene: TRBD2

CDR3nt: TGTGCCAGCAGCGTAGAGTCCGGTCGCGTCACAGATACGCAGTATTTT
CDR3aa: CASSVESGRVTDTQYF
v_gene: TRBV9
j_gene: TRBJ2-3
abundance: NA
d_gene: NA

CDR3nt: TGTGCCAGCACCTCGGGACAGAGAGGTGGCTACACCTTC
CDR3aa: CASTSGQRGGYTF
v_gene: TRBV28
j_gene: TRBJ1-2
abundance: once
d_gene: TRBD1

CDR3nt: TGTTCCAGCAGCCTCGGACTGGCGCAAAGTGGGGAGCTGTTTTTT
CDR3aa: CSSSLGLAQSGELFF
v_gene: TRBV7-9
j_gene: TRBJ2-2
abundance: NA
d_gene: NA

CDR3nt: TGTGCCAGCAGCAACGGGGGGGGTGGCTACACCTTC
CDR3aa: CASSNGGGGYTF
v_gene: TRBV6-5
j_gene: TRBJ1-2
abundance: NA
d_gene: NA

CDR3nt: TGTGCCAGGGGACTAGCGGGAGTAGATACGCAGTATTTT
CDR3aa: CARGLAGVDTQYF
v_gene: TRBV6-1
j_gene: TRBJ2-3
abundance: NA
d_gene: TRBD2

CDR3nt: TGTGCCAGCAGACGAGACAGACGGAACACTGAAGCTTTCTTT
CDR3aa: CASRRDRRNTEAFF
v_gene: TRBV6-1
j_gene: TRBJ1-1
abundance: NA
d_gene: NA

CDR3nt: TGCGCCAGCAGTCTATGTTACAGGACATTCTACGAGCAGTACTTC
CDR3aa: CASSLCYRTFYEQYF
v_gene: TRBV10-1
j_gene: TRBJ2-7
abundance: once
d_gene: NA

CDR3nt: TGTGCCAGCATGGTCCGCGAGCATGGCTACACCTTC
CDR3aa: CASMVREHGYTF
v_gene: TRBV6-1
j_gene: TRBJ1-2
abundance: NA
d_gene: NA

CDR3nt: TGTGCCAGCAGCTTAGGGCCGGGATCGCCTCGGGAGCAGTACTTC
CDR3aa: CASSLGPGSPREQYF
v_gene: TRBV7-9
j_gene: TRBJ2-7
abundance: NA
d_gene: NA

CDR3nt: TGTGCCAGTAGTATAGAAAAGGGACAGGGAATAGATACGCAGTATTTT
CDR3aa: CASSIEKGQGIDTQYF
v_gene: TRBV19
j_gene: TRBJ2-3
abundance: NA
d_gene: TRBD1

CDR3nt: TGTGCCAGCAGCTTTCAACTAGCGGGAGGAGGGGCTAATGAGCAGTTCTTC
CDR3aa: CASSFQLAGGGANEQFF
v_gene: TRBV7-2
j_gene: TRBJ2-1
abundance: NA
d_gene: TRBD2

CDR3nt: TGTGCCAGCAGCTCCCGACAAATTACCGGGGAGCTGTTTTTT
CDR3aa: CASSSRQITGELFF
v_gene: TRBV27
j_gene: TRBJ2-2
abundance: NA
d_gene: NA

CDR3nt: TGTGCCAGCAGCGTAGCTGGGGAGTTTGAGCAGTTCTTC
CDR3aa: CASSVAGEFEQFF
v_gene: TRBV9
j_gene: TRBJ2-1
abundance: few
d_gene: NA

CDR3nt: TGTGCCTGGAGTGGAGGGTCGGGCAATCAGCCCCAGCATTTT
CDR3aa: CAWSGGSGNQPQHF
v_gene: TRBV30
j_gene: TRBJ1-5
abundance: NA
d_gene: NA

CDR3nt: TGTGCCAGCACCTCCATGAGCCCCGAGACCTACAATGAGCAGTTCTTC
CDR3aa: CASTSMSPETYNEQFF
v_gene: TRBV28
j_gene: TRBJ2-1
abundance: NA
d_gene: NA

CDR3nt: TGTGCCAGTAGTATAGTAGCGGGAGGTCACAATGAGCAGTTCTTC
CDR3aa: CASSIVAGGHNEQFF
v_gene: TRBV19
j_gene: TRBJ2-1
abundance: NA
d_gene: TRBD2

CDR3nt: TGTGCCAGCTCACCACTCGCCGGGACTAGCGGGAGGGCCTCCTACGAGCAGTACTTC
CDR3aa: CASSPLAGTSGRASYEQYF
v_gene: TRBV18
j_gene: TRBJ2-7
abundance: NA
d_gene: TRBD2

CDR3nt: TGTGCCAGCAGTTTATACGGGTCTACAGATACGCAGTATTTT
CDR3aa: CASSLYGSTDTQYF
v_gene: TRBV27
j_gene: TRBJ2-3
abundance: NA
d_gene: NA

CDR3nt: TGTGCCAGCAGAGCCGGGGGGGAGCAGTACTTC
CDR3aa: CASRAGGEQYF
v_gene: TRBV11-2
j_gene: TRBJ2-7
abundance: NA
d_gene: TRBD2

CDR3nt: TGCGCCAGCAGCCAAGCGGCAGGGGGCCGGAACACTGAAGCTTTCTTT
CDR3aa: CASSQAAGGRNTEAFF
v_gene: TRBV4-1
j_gene: TRBJ1-1
abundance: NA
d_gene: TRBD1

CDR3nt: TGTGCCAGCAGTGCAAGCACAAGGACAGTAACTAATGAAAAACTGTTTTTT
CDR3aa: CASSASTRTVTNEKLFF
v_gene: TRBV2
j_gene: TRBJ1-4
abundance: NA
d_gene: NA

CDR3nt: TGTGCCAGGGTGTGGGGGCACCAAGAGACCCAGTACTTC
CDR3aa: CARVWGHQETQYF
v_gene: TRBV19
j_gene: TRBJ2-5
abundance: many
d_gene: NA

CDR3nt: TGTGCCAGCAGGCCAGCCGGACTAGCGGGAGTCGACGAGCAGTACTTC
CDR3aa: CASRPAGLAGVDEQYF
v_gene: TRBV27
j_gene: TRBJ2-7
abundance: NA
d_gene: TRBD2

CDR3nt: TGTGCCAGCAGTTTGGACACCCCCTACGAGCAGTACTTC
CDR3aa: CASSLDTPYEQYF
v_gene: TRBV28
j_gene: TRBJ2-7
abundance: NA
d_gene: NA